This TCR beta chain was captured by sequencing in a study of T cell responses to AZD1222 COVID-19 vaccine. Germline CDR1 and CDR2: MDHEN and SYDVKM. Trimming took off 2 bases at V and 4 bases at J, with 14 bases between the two ends. The CDR3 runs to 15 residues. Method: immunoSEQ multiplex PCR; TCRdb's copy keeps in-frame clones and lacks some. The sample contains 90,000 or so clones, around 90% of which appear only once. Concerning this clone itself: Its antigen remains unidentified.

Broader study findings: After the peak T cell response, and only then, were repertoires sampled.

This clonotype was sampled from an adult in good health. The chain recombines TRBV28 with TRBJ1-2; no firm D call. The sequencing here drew on peripheral blood, taken on day 0 of AZD1222 vaccination. This CDR3 reads CASSLPGSGRYGYTF. CDR3 bases: TGTGCCAGCAGTTTACCGGGGTCGGGTCGCTATGGCTACACCTTC.